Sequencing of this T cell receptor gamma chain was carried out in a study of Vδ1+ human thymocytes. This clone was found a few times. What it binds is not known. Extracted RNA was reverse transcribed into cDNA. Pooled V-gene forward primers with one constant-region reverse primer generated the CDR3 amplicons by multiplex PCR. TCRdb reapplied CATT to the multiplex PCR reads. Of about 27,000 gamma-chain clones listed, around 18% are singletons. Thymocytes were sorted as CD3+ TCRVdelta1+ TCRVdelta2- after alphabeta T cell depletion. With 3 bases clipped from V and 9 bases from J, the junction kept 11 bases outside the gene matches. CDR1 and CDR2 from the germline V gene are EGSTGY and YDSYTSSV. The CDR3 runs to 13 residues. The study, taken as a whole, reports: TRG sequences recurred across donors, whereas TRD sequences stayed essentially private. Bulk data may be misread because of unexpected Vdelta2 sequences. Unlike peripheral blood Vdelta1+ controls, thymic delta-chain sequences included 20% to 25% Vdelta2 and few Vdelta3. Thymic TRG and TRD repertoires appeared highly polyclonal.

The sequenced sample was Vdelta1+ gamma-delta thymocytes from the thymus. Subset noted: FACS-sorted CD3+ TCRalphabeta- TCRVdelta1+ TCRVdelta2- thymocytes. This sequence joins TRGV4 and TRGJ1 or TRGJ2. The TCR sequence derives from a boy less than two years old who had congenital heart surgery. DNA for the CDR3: TGTGCCACCTGGGATAGCCGGGGGCCTAAGAAACTCTTT. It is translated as CATWDSRGPKKLF.